Shown below are 9 T cell receptor beta chains from a single sample sequenced in a study of sequential checkpoint blockade in melanoma. Treatment described: randomized to nivolumab then ipilimumab (arm A) or the reverse (arm B). Assay used: immunoSEQ multiplex PCR; TCRdb lists only in-frame clones, some missing. The sample lists under 40,000 clones, about 88% occurring once. This specimen was CD8+ T cells sorted from blood (inferred from file names), taken from a patient given nivolumab and ipilimumab in sequence. The source is a human donor with melanoma.

The chain employs TRBV4-3 and TRBJ1-3; D is possibly TRBD1 (5 bases). CDR3 length equals 16 residues. Germline loops: CDR1 LGHNA, CDR2 YSLEER. Trimming stripped 4 bases from V and 1 base from J, with 14 bases between. CDR3 coding DNA: TGCGCCAGCAGCCGTCTGACGGGGGAGTCTGGAAACACCATATATTTT. Residues: CASSRLTGESGNTIYF.

Regarding this clone: Distinct nucleotide sequences in the sample also encode this CDR3. The rearrangement links TRBV4-1 to TRBJ2-7; a weak D match, TRBD1 (6 bases). The germline V gene has CDR1 MGHRA and CDR2 YSYEKL. Trimming removed 1 base at V and 2 bases at J, with 9 bases between. CDR3 length: 14 residues. The CDR3 is CASSQADRAYEQYF. The CDR3, as DNA: TGCGCCAGCAGCCAAGCGGACAGAGCCTACGAGCAGTACTTC.

In its sample, this clone was seen a few times. The chain is built from TRBV7-9 and TRBJ1-2; weak D call: TRBD1 (5 bases). This CDR3 has 15 amino acids. Trimming cost V 5 bases and J 7 bases, with 20 bases left between them. The germline V gene encodes CDR1 SEHNR and CDR2 FQNEAQ (reference sequence). In nucleotides, the CDR3 is TGTGCCAGCAGCCGATCCCCGGGACTATTTTTTGGCTACACCTTC. Residues: CASSRSPGLFFGYTF.

This chain links TRBV5-4 with TRBJ1-1; D is unresolved. The CDR3 length is 13 residues. Trimming took 0 bases from V and 6 from J, leaving 9 bases between them. Germline CDR1 and CDR2: SGHNT and YYREEE (reference sequence). The CDR3 is CASSLDEDPEAFF. The DNA for the CDR3 is TGTGCCAGCAGCTTGGACGAGGATCCTGAAGCTTTCTTT.

The rearrangement uses TRBV5-6 and TRBJ2-1; 12 nucleotides align to TRBD2. This CDR3 comprises 16 residues. Trimming cost V 0 bases and J 6 bases; bases outside gene matches: 4. Germline V gives CDR1 SGHDT, CDR2 YYEEEE. CDR3 nucleotides: TGTGCCAGCAGCTTGGCACTAGCGGGAGGTTTCAATGAGCAGTTCTTC. It specifies CASSLALAGGFNEQFF.

The chain links TRBV9 to TRBJ2-7, with D perhaps TRBD2 (5 bases). Germline CDR1 reads SGDLS; CDR2 reads YYNGEE. This CDR3 comprises 15 residues. With 3 bases removed from V and 2 bases from J, the gap between germline ends came to 15 bases. CDR3: CASSAAAGAAYEQYF. The CDR3 DNA reads as TGTGCCAGCAGCGCTGCCGCGGGCGCCGCCTACGAGCAGTACTTC.

In this sample, this clone turned up once. This chain connects TRBV27 to TRBJ2-5; 7 bases agree with TRBD1. The CDR3 runs 14 residues. With 1 base clipped from V and 5 bases from J, the junction kept 4 bases outside the gene matches. Looked up from germline, CDR1 is MNHEY and CDR2 is SMNVEV (reference sequence). CDR3 loop: CASSLFTGDETQYF. The CDR3 DNA sequence: TGTGCCAGCAGTTTATTCACAGGGGACGAGACCCAGTACTTC.

The chain is built from TRBV5-4 and TRBJ2-5, with 10 bases lining up with TRBD1. CDR1 and CDR2 from the germline V gene are SGHNT and YYREEE (reference sequence). Losses at the gene ends were 5 bases for V and 4 bases for J; bases not matched to a gene: 11. The CDR3 is made up of 16 amino acids. The CDR3 spells CASRPATGGYRETQYF. The CDR3 nucleotides are TGTGCCAGCAGACCGGCGACAGGGGGCTATAGAGAGACCCAGTACTTC.

V is TRBV10-1 and J is TRBJ2-7; no clear D gene. The V gene's germline CDR1 is WNHNN and CDR2 SYGVQD (reference sequence). The V and J ends lost 5 bases and 5 bases respectively, with 13 bases between them. This CDR3 comprises 13 residues. As DNA, the CDR3 is TGCGCCAGCAGTTCGACCACCGAGGACGAGCAGTACTTC. This translates into CASSSTTEDEQYF.